In its sample, the clone carrying this T cell receptor (beta chain) was seen many times. Antigen specificity is unknown. This sample is part of a study of human T cells and chemical hapten exposure. The library labeled individual cDNA molecules by adding unique molecular identifiers to them. MiXCR, applied by TCRdb to the RACE reads, yields one record per CDR3 protein. The table lists 85,000 to 120,000 distinct CDR3 sequences, more than 10% of them singletons. Study-wide results and caveats: Controls formed significantly fewer large CDR3 similarity clusters than expanded TCRs did.

The sample's time point: pre-sensitization, week 0. Documented treatment: therapeutic diphenylcyclopropenone sensitization with weekly scalp DPC. This CDR3 has 16 residues. The V end was cut by 3 bases, the J end by 2 bases, with 13 bases between. Germline V gene sequence: CDR1 SEHNR, CDR2 FQNEAQ (reference sequence). The TCR comes from a woman aged 45-59 years with alopecia areata. Some clones in this sample may be carry-over from other donors' samples. This specimen consisted of whole blood, obtained in connection with sensitization to the hapten diphenylcyclopropenone (DPC). The rearrangement links TRBV7-9 to TRBJ1-4; D remains ambiguous. The CDR3 DNA follows: TGTGCCAGCAGCTTCGGCAGGTCTATGACTAATGAAAAACTGTTTTTT. The encoded protein is CASSFGRSMTNEKLFF.